This is a list of T cell receptor beta chains from one sample in a study of OX40 agonist ivuxolimab in advanced cancers. Assay used: immunoSEQ multiplex PCR; TCRdb lists only in-frame clones, some missing. The sample records tens of thousands of clones, more than 80% being singletons. The sequencing used CD4+ or CD8+ T cells sorted from blood, collected in a trial of the OX40 agonist ivuxolimab. All receptors come from an adult with an advanced solid tumor such as melanoma, head and neck, liver or kidney cancer. The CDR3 runs from the conserved cysteine through the conserved F or W. D genes are given only for firm matches. Size is omitted from some rows. Given values are once, few, many or a class for expanded clones.

V gene	J gene	CDR3 length	clone size	D gene	CDR3 protein	CDR3 DNA
TRBV18	TRBJ2-7	13	-	-	CASSQGISGEQYF	TGTGCCAGCTCACAAGGCATCTCGGGCGAGCAGTACTTC
TRBV30	TRBJ1-1	12	-	-	CAWGGVTTEAFF	TGTGCCTGGGGGGGGGTTACCACTGAAGCTTTCTTT
TRBV27	TRBJ1-1	12	-	-	CASSTMNTEAFF	TGTGCCAGCAGTACAATGAACACTGAAGCTTTCTTT
TRBV27	TRBJ2-6	18	-	TRBD2	CASSHLVGAGGGANVLTF	TGTGCCAGCAGCCACCTGGTCGGGGCGGGAGGGGGGGCCAACGTCCTGACTTTC
TRBV2	TRBJ2-5	15	-	-	CASQRGAGRQETQYF	TGTGCCAGCCAAAGAGGGGCAGGGCGACAAGAGACCCAGTACTTC
TRBV4-1	TRBJ1-5	16	once	-	CASSQEVDSVGQPQHF	TGCGCCAGCAGCCAAGAGGTGGATTCGGTGGGTCAGCCCCAGCATTTT
TRBV7-6	TRBJ2-5	13	-	-	CASSLRVGETQYF	TGTGCCAGCAGCTTGAGGGTAGGAGAGACCCAGTACTTC
TRBV4-1	TRBJ2-4	11	-	-	CASSFGNIQYF	TGCGCCAGCAGCTTCGGGAACATTCAGTACTTC
TRBV13	TRBJ2-7	13	-	TRBD2	CATKDRREGEQYF	TGTGCCACCAAGGACCGGCGGGAGGGCGAGCAGTACTTC
TRBV29-1	TRBJ2-1	17	-	-	CSVERSMAARSSNEQFF	TGCAGCGTTGAAAGGAGTATGGCCGCTCGCTCGTCCAATGAGCAGTTCTTC
TRBV28	TRBJ2-1	15	-	TRBD2	CASRVSGSSYNEQFF	TGTGCCAGCAGGGTTAGCGGGAGCTCCTACAATGAGCAGTTCTTC
TRBV27	TRBJ1-2	16	-	TRBD1	CASSPRQGADDYGYTF	TGTGCCAGCAGTCCGCGACAGGGGGCGGACGACTATGGCTACACCTTC
TRBV27	TRBJ2-2	11	-	-	CASSSGGELFF	TGTGCCAGCAGTTCTGGCGGGGAGCTGTTTTTT
TRBV27	TRBJ2-1	18	-	-	CASSLSAGSLRSYNEQFF	TGTGCCAGCAGTTTATCGGCAGGTAGCCTACGCTCCTACAATGAGCAGTTCTTC